Presented here are 30 T cell receptor beta chains from one specimen sequenced in a study of identical twins. MiXCR, run by TCRdb on the 5' RACE reads, gives a single entry per CDR3 protein. Of roughly 690,000 distinct CDR3 sequences in the sample, 21% were seen once. This sample was also put to use in a study of T cells expressing NK-cell markers.

Sequencing was carried out using PBMCs. The origin of the receptors is a woman between 18 and 29 years old in good health.

V usage is TRBV10-3 and J usage is TRBJ1-1; TRBD1 matches at 11 bases. From germline, CDR1 is ENHRY and CDR2 SYGVKD. With V trimmed by 5 bases and J by 3 bases, 8 bases remained unmatched. The CDR3 has 16 residues. CDR3 bases: TGTGCCATCAGTCCCAGACAGGGACAGGGGGACACTGAAGCTTTCTTT. This encodes CAISPRQGQGDTEAFF.

V usage is TRBV14 and J usage is TRBJ2-1, with D uncertain. The CDR3 runs 13 residues. Trimming took off 0 bases at V and 9 bases at J, with 9 bases between the two ends. Germline lookup yields CDR1 SGHDN and CDR2 FVKESK. The DNA of the CDR3 is TGTGCCAGCAGCCAAGATTTGTGGTCTGAGCAGTTCTTC. Its translation: CASSQDLWSEQFF.

This clonotype was seen only a few times. The V call is TRBV6-1, the J call TRBJ1-1; the D gene is possibly TRBD1 (6 bases). CDR1 and CDR2 (germline): MNHNS, SASEGT. With 5 bases removed from V and 5 bases from J, the gap between germline ends came to 12 bases. This CDR3 has 13 residues. CDR3 DNA sequence: TGTGCCAGCAGTAATTCAGGGGAGACTGAAGCTTTCTTT. Residues: CASSNSGETEAFF.

This clonotype was detected only a few times. This chain links TRBV12-3 or TRBV12-4 with TRBJ2-1, with D perhaps TRBD2 (7 bases). The CDR3 has 16 residues. The V and J ends lost 2 bases and 5 bases respectively, with 16 bases between them. The CDR3 reads CASSLTGGRSDNEQFF. CDR3 coding DNA: TGTGCCAGCAGTTTAACGGGGGGCCGGTCTGACAATGAGCAGTTCTTC.

The rearrangement links TRBV11-2 to TRBJ2-1, with a weak D call TRBD2 (6 bases). V lost 3 bases, J lost 2 bases, and 11 bases lay in between. This CDR3 has 15 residues. Germline loops: CDR1 SGHAT, CDR2 FQNNGV. In DNA, the CDR3 is TGTGCCAGCAGCTTTGGCGGGACGCCCTACAATGAGCAGTTCTTC. This encodes CASSFGGTPYNEQFF. The full variable domain, in which reference TRBV11-2 and TRBJ2-1 provide the parts outside the CDR3, is EAGVAQSPRYKIIEKRQSVAFWCNPISGHATLYWYQQILGQGPKLLIQFQNNGVVDDSQLPKDRFSAERLKGVDSTLKIQPAKLEDSAVYLCASSFGGTPYNEQFFGPGTRLTVL.

A few counts support this clonotype. The chain uses TRBV20-1 and TRBJ2-1; D is possibly TRBD2 (6 bases). Germline-derived CDR1 and CDR2 are DFQATT and SNEGSKA (reference sequence). The V gene lost 1 base and the J gene lost 6 bases, with 16 bases spanning the gap. There are 15 residues in the CDR3. The CDR3 spells CSARVSGVSSNEQFF. The CDR3 nucleotides read TGCAGTGCTAGAGTGTCGGGAGTCAGTTCCAATGAGCAGTTCTTC.

The chain combines TRBV3-1 with TRBJ2-6; D gene unclear. The CDR3 covers 15 residues. V was cut by 4 bases and J by 0 bases, with 7 bases left in between. Looked up from germline, CDR1 is LGHDT and CDR2 is YNNKEL (reference sequence). The CDR3 spells CASSPLISGANVLTF. CDR3 nucleotides: TGTGCCAGCAGCCCACTGATCTCTGGGGCCAACGTCCTGACTTTC.

The V and J genes are TRBV20-1 and TRBJ2-7; D is possibly TRBD1 (6 bases). In germline, CDR1 is DFQATT, CDR2 SNEGSKA (reference sequence). The CDR3 is made up of 14 amino acids. V was trimmed by 6 bases and J by 2 bases, leaving 17 bases between them. The DNA of the CDR3 is TGCAGTGCGACAGGACCTGGTGCGACCTACGAGCAGTACTTC. Protein product: CSATGPGATYEQYF.

The chain is built from TRBV25-1 and TRBJ2-1; the D gene is possibly TRBD1 (6 bases). Between the trimmed V and J ends, which lost 0 bases and 10 bases, there was a span of 19 bases. This CDR3 contains 16 residues. The germline CDR1 and CDR2 sequences are MGHDK and SYGVNS. This chain's CDR3 is CASSEYDRRRRKEQFF. The CDR3 bases are TGTGCCAGCAGTGAATACGACAGGAGGCGGAGGAAGGAGCAGTTCTTC.

This clonotype has just a few counts. CDR3 sequence reads: CATSATAYYGYTF. CDR3 DNA sequence: TGTGCCACCAGTGCGACAGCTTACTATGGCTACACCTTC. The chain links TRBV24-1 to TRBJ1-2; TRBD1 might be the D (5 bases). This CDR3 has 13 amino acids. Trimming pared 5 bases from V and 3 bases from J, leaving 9 bases between. The germline gives CDR1 KGHDR, CDR2 SFDVKD.

The V and J genes are TRBV7-9 and TRBJ2-1; 11 bases are shared with TRBD2. This CDR3 contains 16 residues. Trimming cost V 2 bases and J 9 bases; bases outside gene matches: 9. Per germline, CDR1 SEHNR and CDR2 FQNEAQ (reference sequence). CDR3 region: CASSLKTSGIESEQFF. CDR3 coding DNA: TGTGCCAGCAGCTTAAAGACTAGCGGGATAGAAAGTGAGCAGTTCTTC.

This clonotype was counted at least ten times. The chain carries TRBV2 and TRBJ1-1; D is perhaps TRBD1 (5 bases). The V and J ends lost 6 bases and 3 bases respectively, with 8 bases between them. CDR1 is SNHLY, CDR2 FYNNEI, per germline. The CDR3 spans 12 residues. The CDR3 DNA reads TGTGCCAGCAGAGTAGGGGACACTGAAGCTTTCTTT. Protein sequence: CASRVGDTEAFF. The full variable domain, in which reference TRBV2 and TRBJ1-1 provide the parts outside the CDR3, is EPEVTQTPSHQVTQMGQEVILRCVPISNHLYFYWYRQILGQKVEFLVSFYNNEISEKSEIFDDQFSVERPDGSNFTLKIRSTKLEDSAMYFCASRVGDTEAFFGQGTRLTVV.

The chain employs TRBV10-3 and TRBJ2-7; D not certain. Trimming removed 6 bases from V and 3 bases from J, with 27 bases in between. From germline, CDR1 is ENHRY and CDR2 SYGVKD. The CDR3 totals 18 residues. The CDR3: CAISSNSPPWAGYYEQYF. In nucleotides, the CDR3 is TGTGCCATCAGCTCCAATAGTCCCCCCTGGGCCGGGTACTACGAGCAGTACTTC.

On this clonotype: Since the CDR3 does not end with the conserved phenylalanine or tryptophan, this likely comes from a read error. V gene TRBV11-1 combines with J gene TRBJ2-3; 8 nucleotides align to TRBD2. This CDR3 is 19 amino acids long. Germline CDR1 SGHAT, CDR2 FQDESV (reference sequence). The trim removed 5 bases at V and 4 bases at J, leaving 20 bases unmatched. The DNA of the CDR3 is TGTGCCAGCAGCGACACTCTCCCCCGGTGGACTAGCACAGCAGATACGCAGTATTTA. It codes for CASSDTLPRWTSTADTQYL.

In DNA, the CDR3 is TGCAGTGCGACTCCCCGACAGGGTCAAAGCGGGAGGGGGAATGAGCAGTTCTTC. Its protein is CSATPRQGQSGRGNEQFF. J is TRBJ2-1 and V is TRBV20-1, with 10 bases identical to TRBD2. Per the germline V gene, CDR1 is DFQATT and CDR2 is SNEGSKA (reference sequence). The CDR3 runs 18 residues. Trimming cost V 6 bases and J 7 bases; bases outside gene matches: 21.

The chain carries TRBV6-5 and TRBJ1-1; maybe TRBD1 (5 bases). Trimming pared 9 bases from V and 4 bases from J, leaving 9 bases between. This CDR3 comprises 11 residues. Germline-derived CDR1 and CDR2 are MNHEY and SVGAGI. CDR3 in DNA: TGTGCCAGTGGGGGGACCACTGAAGCTTTCTTT. The encoded protein is CASGGTTEAFF.

This clonotype was seen repeatedly, ten times or more. At one end, the junction sequence differs from germline, possibly due to a read error. The chain recombines TRBV5-1 with TRBJ2-1; no clear D gene. The CDR3 is 15 amino acids. Germline V CDR1 and CDR2: SGHRS, YFSETQ. CDR3 amino acids: CASSLGLVSYNEQFF. In DNA form, the CDR3 reads TGTGCCAGCAGTTTGGGCTTGGTCTCCTACAATGAGCAGTTCTTC.

CDR3 DNA: TGTGCCAGCAGTTTTACATCCTACGAGCAGTACTTC. Amino acids: CASSFTSYEQYF. The chain links TRBV12-3 or TRBV12-4 to TRBJ2-7; no reliable D call. With 3 bases removed from V and 1 base from J, the gap between germline ends came to 4 bases. This CDR3 has 12 residues.

This clonotype appeared a few times. The V call is TRBV5-8, the J call TRBJ2-3; D possibly uses TRBD1 or TRBD2 (5 bases each). The V end was cut by 5 bases, the J end by 4 bases, with 17 bases between. The CDR3 totals 15 residues. The germline V gene has CDR1 SGHTS and CDR2 YDEGEE. The CDR3 DNA reads as TGTGCCAGCAGTGCTAAGGGGCTCGGGGCAGATACGCAGTATTTT. The encoded protein is CASSAKGLGADTQYF.

For this clonotype: At one of its ends the junction is not consistent with the germline gene, which may arise from a read error. The chain recombines TRBV29-1 with TRBJ2-7; maybe TRBD2 (5 bases). Looked up from germline, CDR1 is SQVTM and CDR2 is ANQGSEA. The CDR3 sequence is 12 residues long. The CDR3 loop is CSVEGIKTEEEF. The CDR3 coding sequence is TGCAGCGTTGAAGGGATAAAGACGGAGGAGGAGTTC.

The CDR3 nucleotides read TGTGCCAGCAGCCAAAGGACGGGGGACATTCAGTACTTC. It specifies CASSQRTGDIQYF. V is TRBV3-1 and J is TRBJ2-4, with D possibly TRBD2 on 6 matching bases. Germline V gene data show CDR1 as LGHDT and CDR2 as YNNKEL (reference sequence). V lost 2 bases, J lost 8 bases, and 10 bases lay in between. This CDR3 is 13 amino acids long.

There are a few counts of this clonotype. CDR3 sequence (DNA): TGTGCCAGCAGTTACTCGACCACCTCTGGGGAGCTGTTTTTT. This encodes CASSYSTTSGELFF. The chain couples TRBV6-5 to TRBJ2-2; D is unclear. Trimming took off 0 bases at V and 8 bases at J, with 10 bases between the two ends. The length of the CDR3 is 14 residues. Looked up from germline, CDR1 is MNHEY and CDR2 is SVGAGI.

This clonotype appeared a few times. CDR3 sequence: CASSLSGGIRTDTQYF. CDR3 in DNA: TGTGCCAGCAGTTTATCAGGGGGTATTCGGACAGATACGCAGTATTTT. The chain couples TRBV12-3 or TRBV12-4 to TRBJ2-3; 7 bases agree with TRBD1. Germline trimming cut 2 bases from V and 3 bases from J; bases unmatched to any gene: 8. CDR3 length: 16 amino acids.

This clonotype was seen a handful of times. The genes are TRBV5-1 and TRBJ1-1, with a tentative D call TRBD1 (5 bases). V lost 7 bases, J lost 5 bases, and 9 bases lay in between. This CDR3 has 11 amino acids. The V gene's germline CDR1 is SGHRS and CDR2 YFSETQ. The CDR3 region is CASRRETEAFF. DNA of the CDR3: TGCGCCAGCCGCAGGGAAACTGAAGCTTTCTTT.

This clonotype was observed a handful of times. The chain carries TRBV5-6 and TRBJ1-2; the D is unclear. The CDR3 has 11 residues. V lost 1 base to trimming and J lost 7 bases, with 5 bases between them. Germline V gene lookup returns CDR1 SGHDT and CDR2 YYEEEE. This CDR3 is CASSLTRGYTF. The CDR3 bases are TGTGCCAGCAGCTTGACGCGTGGCTACACCTTC. The variable domain in full, completed from reference TRBV5-6 and TRBJ1-2, reads DAGVTQSPTHLIKTRGQQVTLRCSPKSGHDTVSWYQQALGQGPQFIFQYYEEEERQRGNFPDRFSGHQFPNYSSELNVNALLLGDSALYLCASSLTRGYTFGSGTRLTVV.

The chain uses TRBV7-9 and TRBJ2-7; D might be TRBD2 (7 bases). CDR1 SEHNR and CDR2 FQNEAQ come from the germline V gene (reference sequence). Trimming left V 7 bases short and J 11 bases short, with 24 bases between. The CDR3 runs to 14 residues. CDR3 amino acids: CASTGGRTNDVEYF. DNA of the CDR3: TGTGCCAGCACGGGGGGCAGGACAAACGACGTGGAGTACTTC.

This clonotype turned up a few times. CDR3 sequence reads: CSGMLNTEAFF. CDR3 nucleotides: TGCAGTGGAATGTTGAACACTGAAGCTTTCTTT. V is TRBV20-1 and J is TRBJ1-1; D is uncertain. The CDR3 is made up of 11 amino acids. The germline gives CDR1 DFQATT, CDR2 SNEGSKA (reference sequence). The germline V and J ends were trimmed by 7 bases and 0 bases, with 6 bases remaining between them.

This clonotype came up a few times. The chain carries TRBV4-2 and TRBJ1-5; D is unresolved. Per the germline V gene, CDR1 is LGHNA and CDR2 is YNFKEQ. With 1 base removed from V and 4 bases from J, the gap between germline ends came to 8 bases. The CDR3 totals 14 residues. CDR3 coding DNA: TGTGCCAGCAGCCAAGTCCGGGAGAATCAGCCCCAGCATTTT. This encodes CASSQVRENQPQHF.

In its sample, this clonotype was seen a few times. The chain recombines TRBV20-1 with TRBJ2-3, with 7 bases fitting TRBD2. Trimming at V came to 5 bases and at J to 6 bases, leaving 5 bases not matched to a gene. This CDR3 comprises 12 residues. The germline CDR1 and CDR2 sequences are DFQATT and SNEGSKA (reference sequence). The chain's CDR3 is CSAGEGPDTQYF. For the CDR3, the DNA is TGCAGTGCTGGGGAGGGCCCCGATACGCAGTATTTT.

Only a few counts were recorded for this clonotype. V and J are TRBV6-5 and TRBJ1-1; D possibly corresponds to TRBD1 (5 bases). This CDR3 is 14 amino acids long. V lost 3 bases and J lost 4, with 12 bases in between. The V gene's germline CDR1 is MNHEY and CDR2 SVGAGI. The CDR3 loop reads CASSYSRGSTEAFF. CDR3 coding DNA: TGTGCCAGCAGTTATTCAAGGGGTAGCACTGAAGCTTTCTTT.